What follows are 18 T cell receptor beta chains derived from one specimen sequenced in a study of T cell clonotyping in hematopoietic cell transplantation. Profiling relied on immunoSEQ multiplex PCR, and the TCRdb table lists in-frame clones only, not all of them. The data show 27,000 or so clones, with more than 70% seen just once and roughly 6% held by the top ten. Indicated time point: recipient sample about 28 days before transplant, after cytoreduction. Sequenced material: peripheral blood mononuclear cells, taken before stem cell transplant. The receptor source for this set is a man aged 50 or older with myelodysplastic syndrome. Some clones in this sample may be carry-over from other donors' samples.

The chain is built from TRBV6-5 and TRBJ1-5; D gene ambiguous. This CDR3 has 13 amino acids. Germline CDR1 is MNHEY and CDR2 is SVGAGI. The V end was cut by 4 bases, the J end by 4 bases, with 8 bases between. The CDR3 DNA is TGTGCCAGCAGTTCGACGCTTAATCAGCCCCAGCATTTT. Protein product: CASSSTLNQPQHF.

The chain carries TRBV15 and TRBJ2-2; D is possibly TRBD2 (6 bases). V was cut by 1 base and J by 6 bases, with 18 bases left in between. This CDR3 spans 17 amino acids. CDR1 is LNHNV, CDR2 YYDKDF, per germline (reference sequence). CDR3 protein: CATSRVVGTGGPGELFF. The CDR3 nucleotides read TGTGCCACCAGCAGAGTTGTGGGCACCGGAGGGCCCGGGGAGCTGTTTTTT.

The chain links TRBV29-1 to TRBJ2-3, with D possibly matching TRBD1 (5 bases). V dropped 6 bases and J dropped 6 bases, with 19 bases sitting between them. The CDR3 is made up of 14 amino acids. CDR1 SQVTM and CDR2 ANQGSEA come from the germline V gene. The CDR3 spells CSVDDSVHEDTQYF. CDR3 in DNA: TGCAGCGTCGACGACAGCGTCCACGAGGATACGCAGTATTTT.

This clone appeared a few times. This sequence joins TRBV29-1 and TRBJ1-2, with D perhaps TRBD1 (5 bases). The CDR3 has 11 amino acids. CDR1 and CDR2 (germline): SQVTM, ANQGSEA. V lost 7 bases and J 7 bases, leaving 13 bases between the germline ends. The CDR3 reads CSGLGLSGYTF. As DNA, the CDR3 is TGCAGCGGCCTGGGACTCTCTGGCTACACCTTC.

This sequence joins TRBV5-4 and TRBJ2-7, with 7 bases matching TRBD1. CDR1 and CDR2 (germline): SGHNT, YYREEE (reference sequence). CDR3 length: 14 residues. V was clipped by 4 bases and J by 0 bases; unmatched bases: 4. The CDR3 region is CASSAQGNSYEQYF. The CDR3 bases are TGTGCCAGCAGCGCACAGGGGAACTCCTACGAGCAGTACTTC.

The table lists this clone with a count of one. The chain links TRBV5-6 to TRBJ1-1; the D gene is possibly TRBD1 (6 bases). The germline CDR1 and CDR2 sequences are SGHDT and YYEEEE. Trimming shortened V by 0 bases and J by 1 base, and 10 bases separated the two germline ends. The CDR3 runs 15 residues. The CDR3 region is CASSLARDTNTEAFF. The CDR3 DNA follows: TGTGCCAGCAGCTTGGCCCGGGACACGAACACTGAAGCTTTCTTT.

V gene TRBV7-6 combines with J gene TRBJ1-6; 7 bases fit TRBD1. Germline V gene lookup returns CDR1 SGHVS and CDR2 FNYEAQ. V lost 1 base and J lost 8; bases outside the gene matches: 2. The CDR3 sequence is 14 residues long. The CDR3 protein is CASSLEGAHSPLHF. The CDR3 region has the DNA TGTGCCAGCAGCTTAGAGGGGGCTCATTCACCCCTCCACTTT.

The chain carries TRBV30 and TRBJ1-1; D possibly corresponds to TRBD1 (5 bases). The CDR3 runs 11 residues. Germline V gene data show CDR1 as GTSNPN and CDR2 as SVGIG (reference sequence). With 4 bases removed from V and 8 bases from J, the gap between germline ends came to 11 bases. The CDR3: CAWTGGVEAFF. CDR3 DNA sequence: TGTGCCTGGACGGGGGGTGTGGAAGCTTTCTTT.

This clone was counted only a few times. The V gene is TRBV25-1, the J gene TRBJ1-2; D is unclear. Per the germline V gene, CDR1 is MGHDK and CDR2 is SYGVNS. This CDR3 comprises 12 residues. V gave up 3 bases and J gave up 4 bases, with 6 bases separating them. CDR3 sequence (DNA): TGTGCCAGCAGTGATCAGCGCTATGGCTACACCTTC. It translates to CASSDQRYGYTF.

This clone was seen a single time. This chain connects TRBV2 to TRBJ1-5, with D hard to call. With 2 bases removed from V and 4 bases from J, the gap between germline ends came to 9 bases. From germline, CDR1 is SNHLY and CDR2 FYNNEI. This CDR3 is built from 14 residues. The CDR3 reads CASSEWQPNQPQHF. Here the CDR3 DNA reads TGTGCCAGCAGTGAATGGCAGCCGAATCAGCCCCAGCATTTT. The variable domain in full, completed from reference TRBV2 and TRBJ1-5, reads EPEVTQTPSHQVTQMGQEVILRCVPISNHLYFYWYRQILGQKVEFLVSFYNNEISEKSEIFDDQFSVERPDGSNFTLKIRSTKLEDSAMYFCASSEWQPNQPQHFGDGTRLSIL.

This chain links TRBV6-1 with TRBJ2-7; D not certain. From germline, CDR1 is MNHNS and CDR2 SASEGT. Trimming cost V 7 bases and J 9 bases, with 13 bases left between them. The CDR3 extends over 11 amino acids. For the CDR3, the DNA is TGTGCCAGCACCGATTCGAGGATGCAGTACTTC. Its translation: CASTDSRMQYF.

This clone was seen a few times. The CDR3 region is CASTAYGNRERNQPQHF. CDR3 bases: TGTGCCAGCACCGCTTATGGAAACAGGGAGCGAAATCAGCCCCAGCATTTT. This rearrangement joins TRBV28 to TRBJ1-5; TRBD1 might be the D (6 bases). The CDR3 sequence is 17 residues long. Looked up from germline, CDR1 is MDHEN and CDR2 is SYDVKM. The V end was cut by 7 bases, the J end by 4 bases, with 23 bases between.

This chain joins TRBV5-1 and TRBJ2-1, with 10 bases that match TRBD2. Germline assignment: CDR1 SGHRS and CDR2 YFSETQ. The CDR3 is made up of 15 amino acids. Trimming took 4 bases from V and 7 from J; bases not matched to a gene: 8. CDR3 bases: TGCGCCAGCAGCCCATCCGGGACTAGCGTTAATGAGCAGTTCTTC. Translating it yields CASSPSGTSVNEQFF.

The chain uses TRBV6-5 and TRBJ1-1; 8 bases agree with TRBD1. V lost 4 bases, J lost 8 bases, and 6 bases stayed unmatched. The CDR3 consists of 13 residues. The V gene's germline CDR1 is MNHEY and CDR2 SVGAGI. This chain's CDR3 is CASSFLRQGEAFF. The CDR3 DNA is TGTGCCAGCAGTTTCTTACGACAGGGGGAAGCTTTCTTT.

The chain is built from TRBV29-1 and TRBJ2-7; D is tentatively TRBD1 or TRBD2 (5 bases each). In germline, CDR1 is SQVTM, CDR2 ANQGSEA. This CDR3 has 14 residues. Trimming took off 4 bases at V and 3 bases at J, with 16 bases between the two ends. Here the CDR3 DNA reads TGCAGCGTTGTGATTTCGGGACGGATCTACGAGCAGTACTTC. Its translation: CSVVISGRIYEQYF.

The chain combines TRBV4-2 with TRBJ1-2, with a weak D call TRBD1 (6 bases). The germline V gene encodes CDR1 LGHNA and CDR2 YNFKEQ. The CDR3 sequence is 15 residues long. Trimming stripped 0 bases from V and 8 bases from J, with 16 bases between. The CDR3 sequence is CASSQDLGGAGGYTF. CDR3 nucleotide sequence: TGTGCCAGCAGCCAAGATCTGGGGGGGGCTGGCGGCTACACCTTC.

J is TRBJ2-7 and V is TRBV6-6; D unclear. CDR3 length: 13 amino acids. Germline V lookup: CDR1 MNHNY, CDR2 SVGAGI (reference sequence). The V end was cut by 2 bases, the J end by 3 bases, with 8 bases between. Here the CDR3 DNA reads TGTGCCAGCAGTTACCCCGGTGGCTACGAGCAGTACTTC. This encodes CASSYPGGYEQYF.

In its sample, this clone was seen a few times. The V gene is TRBV29-1, the J gene TRBJ1-2; 7 nucleotides match TRBD1. The V and J ends lost 6 bases and 6 bases, in that order; junction bases with no gene match: 13. This CDR3 is built from 14 residues. The germline V gene has CDR1 SQVTM and CDR2 ANQGSEA. CDR3 sequence reads: CSVGDSLQAHGYTF. CDR3 sequence (DNA): TGCAGCGTGGGGGACAGTTTGCAAGCCCATGGCTACACCTTC.